This entry is about one TCR beta chain. The sample is drawn from a study of blood T cell repertoires in COVID-19. Study summary: Samples taken during acute and convalescent COVID-19 were collected in the United States, Italy and Spain.

From germline, CDR1 is KGHSH and CDR2 LQKENI. The V segment lost 4 bases and the J segment 5 bases; nucleotides outside the gene matches: 7. The CDR3 totals 14 residues. The method was immunoSEQ multiplex PCR; TCRdb's version includes in-frame clones alone and lacks a portion of them. Among a few hundred thousand clones listed, over 70% were seen once. The sequence came from a woman between 50 and 59 years old with acute or convalescent COVID-19. This chain uses TRBV18 with TRBJ2-5, with 7 bases that match TRBD1. Specimen: peripheral blood. The CDR3 here is CASSQQGPEETQYF. The CDR3 region has the DNA TGTGCCAGCTCACAACAGGGGCCAGAGGAGACCCAGTACTTC.